The TCR beta chain described here comes from a study of regulatory T cells in long-lasting Graves disease. This clonotype was seen repeatedly, ten times or more. With iRepertoire HTBI primers and Arm-PCR of CDR3 regions, TCR beta libraries were built. Per the authors' pipeline: Samples revealed roughly 60 TRBV and 14 TRBJ segments. TCRdb passed the multiplex PCR reads through MiXCR, listing each CDR3 protein once. The V and J calls here are based on TCRdb, not the publication. Here the sample spans 650,000 to 700,000 distinct CDR3 sequences, 25% to 35% being singletons. Time point here: persistent/refractory GD, antithyroid drugs over 5 years with positive TRAb. From PBMCs, RNA was extracted and then used to make the TCR library. The authors diagnosed Graves' disease using American Thyroid Association guidelines. Germline-derived CDR1 and CDR2 are MDHEN and SYDVKM. This CDR3 is built from 17 residues. V shed 7 bases and J shed 3 bases, with 24 bases lying between them.

The source of this sequence is a female donor with Graves disease. J is TRBJ2-5 and V is TRBV28, with a tentative D call TRBD1 (6 bases). Sequences were derived from peripheral blood mononuclear cells (PBMCs), sampled when the disease was refractory, from a patient treated with antithyroid drugs. DNA for the CDR3: TGTGCCAGCACCAAGGTAGCAGTAGTAGGGGACAAAGAGACCCAGTACTTC. Translation: CASTKVAVVGDKETQYF. Filled out from reference TRBV28 and TRBJ2-5, the complete variable domain reads DVKVTQSSRYLVKRTGEKVFLECVQDMDHENMFWYRQDPGLGLRLIYFSYDVKMKEKGDIPEGYSVSREKKERFSLILESASTNQTSMYLCASTKVAVVGDKETQYFGPGTRLLVL.